The 25 T cell receptor beta chains below all came from one sample that was sequenced in a study of Graves' ophthalmopathy and Graves' hyperthyroidism. Scientists amplified the TCR beta CDR3 regions from RNA transcripts. Following a first-round RT-PCR that used HTBI primers, a second-round multiplex PCR was carried out. TCRdb passed the multiplex PCR reads through MiXCR, listing each CDR3 protein once. The profile shows about 700,000 distinct CDR3 sequences, 40% of them singletons. Input material: peripheral blood. These TCRs come from an adult man with Graves' ophthalmopathy.

This clonotype was counted ten times or more. CDR3 region: CASSLDGDRRRYEQYF. The CDR3 coding sequence is TGTGCCAGCAGCTTAGACGGGGACAGACGGCGATACGAGCAGTACTTC. This sequence joins TRBV7-2 and TRBJ2-7; 7 bases fit TRBD1. There are 16 residues in the CDR3. V shed 1 base, J shed 4 bases, and the junction held 10 bases outside the gene matches. CDR1 is SGHTA, CDR2 FQGNSA, per germline.

This clonotype was picked up one time. V and J are TRBV24-1 and TRBJ2-7; D gene ambiguous. CDR3 length equals 15 residues. The germline V gene encodes CDR1 KGHDR and CDR2 SFDVKD. The V end was cut by 11 bases, the J end by 3 bases, with 22 bases between. The CDR3 DNA reads as TGTGCCAGCAGACCTGGAACGGACCATTTCTACGAGCAGTACTTC. This codes for CASRPGTDHFYEQYF.

This clonotype appeared many times. The rearrangement links TRBV19 to TRBJ1-6; 7 nucleotides line up with TRBD1. The CDR3 is 14 residues long. Trimming at V came to 3 bases and at J to 6 bases, leaving 2 bases not matched to a gene. Per the germline V gene, CDR1 is LNHDA and CDR2 is SQIVND (reference sequence). Here the CDR3 reads CASSMGQFNSPLHF. The CDR3 region has the DNA TGTGCCAGTAGTATGGGACAGTTTAATTCACCCCTCCACTTT.

Ten or more counts support this clonotype. The gene calls are TRBV7-2 and TRBJ1-3; unclear D gene. V was shortened by 3 bases and J by 6 bases, with 6 bases between the two germline ends. CDR3 length: 12 residues. Germline-derived CDR1 and CDR2 are SGHTA and FQGNSA. CDR3 DNA: TGTGCCAGCAGCTTTCCAGAAAACACCATATATTTT. This gives the protein CASSFPENTIYF.

This clonotype was counted only a few times. The chain recombines TRBV20-1 with TRBJ2-7; D is possibly TRBD2 (5 bases). This CDR3 is 14 amino acids long. Germline V lookup: CDR1 DFQATT, CDR2 SNEGSKA (reference sequence). Trimming cost V 1 base and J 1 base, with 11 bases left between them. The CDR3 region is CSARVDGISYEQYF. CDR3 sequence (DNA): TGCAGTGCTAGAGTAGACGGGATATCCTACGAGCAGTACTTC.

V gene TRBV20-1 combines with J gene TRBJ1-5; D is uncertain. Trimming stripped 0 bases from V and 0 bases from J, with 15 bases between. This CDR3 region has 17 residues. Germline V lookup: CDR1 DFQATT, CDR2 SNEGSKA (reference sequence). The chain's CDR3 is CSAREVGELYSNQPQHF. The CDR3, as DNA: TGCAGTGCTAGAGAGGTTGGGGAGCTATATAGCAATCAGCCCCAGCATTTT.

This chain links TRBV13 with TRBJ2-7; the D is unclear. Trimming cost V 5 bases and J 2 bases, with 13 bases left between them. This CDR3 spans 14 amino acids. Germline V lookup: CDR1 PRHDT, CDR2 FYEKMQ (reference sequence). CDR3 amino acids: CASSQEPLTYEQYF. In DNA, the CDR3 is TGTGCCAGCAGCCAAGAACCGTTAACCTACGAGCAGTACTTC. Full variable domain (remainder filled in from reference TRBV13 and TRBJ2-7): AAGVIQSPRHLIKEKRETATLKCYPIPRHDTVYWYQQGPGQDPQFLISFYEKMQSDKGSIPDRFSAQQFSDYHSELNMSSLELGDSALYFCASSQEPLTYEQYFGPGTRLTVT.

The V call is TRBV5-8, the J call TRBJ1-5; no reliable D call. Trimming cost V 0 bases and J 4 bases, with 17 bases left between them. Germline-derived CDR1 and CDR2 are SGHTS and YDEGEE. The CDR3 loop spans 17 amino acids. Here the CDR3 reads CASSLGVGSGWNQPQHF. For the CDR3, the DNA is TGTGCCAGCAGCTTGGGGGTGGGGAGCGGATGGAATCAGCCCCAGCATTTT.

This clonotype was detected many times. The chain has TRBV29-1 and TRBJ2-5; D may be TRBD1 (6 bases). The CDR3 extends over 15 amino acids. V gave up 7 bases and J gave up 4 bases, with 22 bases separating them. Germline-derived CDR1 and CDR2 are SQVTM and ANQGSEA. The CDR3 loop is CSAYSSRGVGETQYF. The CDR3 coding sequence is TGCAGCGCCTACTCCTCCAGGGGAGTGGGAGAGACCCAGTACTTC.

For this clonotype: A read error may be the cause here, since a much bigger clone is one base away. The CDR3 end shows no conserved phenylalanine or tryptophan, and so a read error is likely. The chain uses TRBV10-2 and TRBJ1-1, with D unclear. There are 13 residues in the CDR3. The ends were cut back, 0 bases at V and 1 base at J, with 3 bases in the middle. CDR1 is WSHSY, CDR2 SAAADI, per germline. The CDR3 loop reads CASSESANTEAFL. CDR3 coding DNA: TGCGCCAGCAGTGAGTCGGCGAACACTGAAGCTTTCTTA.

As regards this clonotype: A single base separates this from a much larger clone, so it may be a read error. This sequence joins TRBV11-2 and TRBJ2-5, with 7 nucleotides matching TRBD1. Trimming took 8 bases from V and 9 from J; bases not matched to a gene: 12. CDR1 is SGHAT and CDR2 is FQNNGV in the germline V gene. The CDR3 runs 13 residues. The CDR3: CASGPGTVGAQYF. The DNA for the CDR3 is TGTGCCAGCGGCCCGGGGACAGTAGGGGCCCAGTACTTC.

V usage is TRBV6-2 or TRBV6-3 and J usage is TRBJ1-5; TRBD1 might be the D (5 bases). The CDR3 runs 14 residues. The germline V gene has CDR1 MNHEY and CDR2 SVGEGT. V gave up 7 bases and J gave up 0 bases, with 10 bases separating them. Here the CDR3 reads CASTEDSSNQPQHF. Here the CDR3 DNA reads TGTGCCAGCACCGAAGACAGTAGCAATCAGCCCCAGCATTTT.

This clonotype was seen a few times. V and J are TRBV28 and TRBJ1-1; D gene ambiguous. Trimming took off 6 bases at V and 4 bases at J, with 6 bases between the two ends. In germline, CDR1 is MDHEN, CDR2 SYDVKM. The CDR3 is made up of 11 amino acids. CDR3 bases: TGTGCCAGCAGGGTTGGCACTGAAGCTTTCTTT. It encodes CASRVGTEAFF.

The chain couples TRBV20-1 to TRBJ2-5; D call uncertain. CDR3 length: 13 amino acids. CDR1 DFQATT and CDR2 SNEGSKA come from the germline V gene (reference sequence). V shed 4 bases and J shed 2 bases, with 11 bases lying between them. The CDR3 region has the DNA TGCAGTGCTAAGTCTTTCTCGCAAGAGACCCAGTACTTC. Its translation is CSAKSFSQETQYF.

This clonotype appeared many times. The genes are TRBV10-2 and TRBJ1-5; D gene ambiguous. V lost 4 bases and J 3 bases, leaving 10 bases between the germline ends. In germline, CDR1 is WSHSY, CDR2 SAAADI. CDR3 length: 14 amino acids. As DNA, the CDR3 is TGCGCCAGCAGTGCTGGCAGTCTCAATCAGCCCCAGCATTTT. Residues: CASSAGSLNQPQHF.

CDR3 nucleotide sequence: TGTGCCAGCACCCCAGTCGCTCTAACCGGGGAGCTGTTTTTT. Amino acid sequence: CASTPVALTGELFF. The genes are TRBV25-1 and TRBJ2-2; no firm D call. Trimming removed 7 bases from V and 5 bases from J, with 14 bases in between. Germline V gene lookup returns CDR1 MGHDK and CDR2 SYGVNS. The CDR3 contains 14 residues.

This clonotype was observed at least ten times. The limits of the CDR3 on the DNA are not certain, so only TCRdb's listed CDR3 is given. The chain combines TRBV29-1 with TRBJ1-2; TRBD1, the table's D call, was not compared with the DNA. CDR1 and CDR2 (germline): SQVTM, ANQGSEA. The CDR3 is 15 residues long, ends included. CDR3: CSVERFGPGGYGYTF.

The chain links TRBV29-1 to TRBJ2-3; D is uncertain. Germline V gene sequence: CDR1 SQVTM, CDR2 ANQGSEA. The CDR3 sequence is 12 residues long. V lost 7 bases and J 0 bases, leaving 8 bases between the germline ends. DNA of the CDR3: TGCAGCGGTCAAGCCAGCACAGATACGCAGTATTTT. It translates to CSGQASTDTQYF.

The chain employs TRBV20-1 and TRBJ2-5; D might be TRBD2 (5 bases). There are 14 residues in the CDR3. The V gene lost 3 bases and the J gene lost 1 base, with 12 bases spanning the gap. CDR1 and CDR2 (germline): DFQATT, SNEGSKA (reference sequence). This CDR3 reads CSARESGLQETQYF. In DNA form, the CDR3 reads TGCAGTGCTAGGGAATCAGGACTCCAAGAGACCCAGTACTTC.

This clonotype was counted once. The CDR3, as DNA: TGTGCCAGCAGTGATAGTGCCGGGGTCAACAATCAGCCCCAGCATTTT. It specifies CASSDSAGVNNQPQHF. The chain employs TRBV25-1 and TRBJ1-5; D is unresolved. Germline loops: CDR1 MGHDK, CDR2 SYGVNS. The CDR3 is made up of 16 amino acids. Trimming took off 3 bases at V and 3 bases at J, with 15 bases between the two ends.

V gene TRBV7-9 combines with J gene TRBJ1-1; D is perhaps TRBD1 (6 bases). V was trimmed by 5 bases and J by 4 bases, leaving 23 bases between them. The germline CDR1 and CDR2 sequences are SEHNR and FQNEAQ (reference sequence). The CDR3 covers 17 residues. CDR3 sequence reads: CASSRGWGGGSGTEAFF. Written as DNA, the CDR3 is TGTGCCAGCAGCCGAGGTTGGGGAGGGGGATCTGGCACTGAAGCTTTCTTT.

V is TRBV19 and J is TRBJ1-2; no reliable D call. With 8 bases removed from V and 7 bases from J, the gap between germline ends came to 14 bases. Germline lookup yields CDR1 LNHDA and CDR2 SQIVND (reference sequence). The CDR3 is 12 amino acids. The CDR3 nucleotides read TGTGCCAGTGACACGACGGGTCTTGGCTACACCTTC. Encoded protein: CASDTTGLGYTF.

V gene TRBV25-1 combines with J gene TRBJ1-2; no clear D gene. V was pared by 4 bases and J by 6 bases, with 12 bases between. CDR3 length: 13 amino acids. CDR1 is MGHDK, CDR2 SYGVNS, per germline. CDR3 sequence: CASSARARHGYTF. CDR3 coding DNA: TGTGCCAGCAGTGCTAGAGCTAGGCATGGCTACACCTTC.

Ten or more counts support this clonotype. V and J are TRBV7-9 and TRBJ2-7, with 7 bases aligning to TRBD1. The trim removed 5 bases at V and 3 bases at J, leaving 7 bases unmatched. The CDR3 contains 14 residues. The germline gives CDR1 SEHNR, CDR2 FQNEAQ (reference sequence). CDR3 coding DNA: TGTGCCAGCAGCGGAAGGACAGGAGGCTACGAGCAGTACTTC. It is translated as CASSGRTGGYEQYF. Full variable domain (outside the CDR3, taken from reference TRBV7-9 and TRBJ2-7): DTGVSQNPRHKITKRGQNVTFRCDPISEHNRLYWYRQTLGQGPEFLTYFQNEAQLEKSRLLSDRFSAERPKGSFSTLEIQRTEQGDSAMYLCASSGRTGGYEQYFGPGTRLTVT.

For this clonotype: Without the conserved terminal phenylalanine or tryptophan, this CDR3 likely stems from a read error. This sequence joins TRBV2 and TRBJ2-7, with D possibly TRBD1 on 8 matching bases. V was trimmed by 6 bases and J by 5 bases, leaving 20 bases between them. Germline CDR1 is SNHLY and CDR2 is FYNNEI. The CDR3 is 15 residues long. CDR3 DNA sequence: TGTGCCAGCAGCTTAGGAGGACAGGGAGGGGACGAGCAGTACCTC. It yields the protein CASSLGGQGGDEQYL.